This entry describes one T cell receptor beta chain. What it binds is not known. This record comes from a study of beta chain features in type 1 diabetes. Study-wide results and limits: Shortening that was moderate but significant affected the TCRB CDR3s of Type 1 diabetes patients in all four CD4+ subsets.

The germline V gene encodes CDR1 LGHNA and CDR2 YSLEER. With 5 bases removed from V and 9 bases from J, the gap between germline ends came to 17 bases. This CDR3 has 15 amino acids. Expressed TCRB transcripts were sequenced because the entire RNA isolate underwent reverse transcription. The method was immunoSEQ multiplex PCR; TCRdb's version includes in-frame clones alone and lacks a portion of them. This table holds approximately 120,000 clones, approximately 39% found once. The V gene is TRBV4-3, the J gene TRBJ1-6; possibly TRBD1 for D (5 bases). The TCR sequence derives from a woman aged 18 to 35 in good health. Sequencing was carried out using stem cell memory CD4+ T cells from blood. CDR3 bases: TGCGCCAGCAGCGATGGTACGGGGGGGACTTCACCCCTCCACTTT. Amino acid sequence: CASSDGTGGTSPLHF.